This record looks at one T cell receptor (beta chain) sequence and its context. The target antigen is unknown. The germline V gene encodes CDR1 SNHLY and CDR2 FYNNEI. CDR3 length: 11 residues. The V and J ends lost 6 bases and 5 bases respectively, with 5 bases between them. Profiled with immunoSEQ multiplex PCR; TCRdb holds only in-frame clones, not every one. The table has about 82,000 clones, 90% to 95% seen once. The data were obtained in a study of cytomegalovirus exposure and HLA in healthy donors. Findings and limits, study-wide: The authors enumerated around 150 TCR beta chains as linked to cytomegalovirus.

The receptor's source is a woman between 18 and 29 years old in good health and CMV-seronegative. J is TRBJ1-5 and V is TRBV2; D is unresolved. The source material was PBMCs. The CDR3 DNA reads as TGTGCCAGCAGGTCAGATCAGCCCCAGCATTTT. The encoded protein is CASRSDQPQHF.